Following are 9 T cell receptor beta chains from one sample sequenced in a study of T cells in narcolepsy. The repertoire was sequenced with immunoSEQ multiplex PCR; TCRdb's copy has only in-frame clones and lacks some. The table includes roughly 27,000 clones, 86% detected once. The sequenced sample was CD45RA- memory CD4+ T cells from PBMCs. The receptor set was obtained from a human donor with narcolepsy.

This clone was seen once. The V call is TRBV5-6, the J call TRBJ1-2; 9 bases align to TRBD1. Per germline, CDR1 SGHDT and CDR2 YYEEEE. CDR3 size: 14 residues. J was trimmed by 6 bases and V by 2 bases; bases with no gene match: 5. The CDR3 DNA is TGTGCCAGCAGCTTCAACAGGGGGCAGCATGGCTACACCTTC. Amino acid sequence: CASSFNRGQHGYTF.

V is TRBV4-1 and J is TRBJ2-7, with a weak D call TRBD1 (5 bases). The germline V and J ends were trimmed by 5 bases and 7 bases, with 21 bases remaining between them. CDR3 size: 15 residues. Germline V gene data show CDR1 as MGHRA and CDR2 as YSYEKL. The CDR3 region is CASSSNRQGFMEQYF. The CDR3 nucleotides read TGCGCCAGCAGCTCAAATCGGCAGGGCTTTATGGAGCAGTACTTC.

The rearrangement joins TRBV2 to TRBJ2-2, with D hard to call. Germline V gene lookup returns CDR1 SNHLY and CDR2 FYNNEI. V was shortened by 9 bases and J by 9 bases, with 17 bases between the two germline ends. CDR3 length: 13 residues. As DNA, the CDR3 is TGTGCCAGTGATCGCGGACCTCACCGGGAGCTGTTTTTT. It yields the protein CASDRGPHRELFF.

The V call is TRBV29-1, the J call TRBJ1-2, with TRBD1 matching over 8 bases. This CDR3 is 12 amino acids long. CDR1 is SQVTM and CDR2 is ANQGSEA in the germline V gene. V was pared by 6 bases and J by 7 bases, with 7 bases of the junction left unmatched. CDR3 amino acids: CSVWTGSSGYTF. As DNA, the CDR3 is TGCAGCGTGTGGACAGGGTCGAGTGGCTACACCTTC.

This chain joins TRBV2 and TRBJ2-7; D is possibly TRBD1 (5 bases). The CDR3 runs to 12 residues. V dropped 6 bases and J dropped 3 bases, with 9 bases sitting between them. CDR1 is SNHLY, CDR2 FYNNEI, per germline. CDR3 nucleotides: TGTGCCAGCAGAGGGGAAGGCTACGAGCAGTACTTC. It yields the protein CASRGEGYEQYF. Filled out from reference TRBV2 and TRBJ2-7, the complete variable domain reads EPEVTQTPSHQVTQMGQEVILRCVPISNHLYFYWYRQILGQKVEFLVSFYNNEISEKSEIFDDQFSVERPDGSNFTLKIRSTKLEDSAMYFCASRGEGYEQYFGPGTRLTVT.

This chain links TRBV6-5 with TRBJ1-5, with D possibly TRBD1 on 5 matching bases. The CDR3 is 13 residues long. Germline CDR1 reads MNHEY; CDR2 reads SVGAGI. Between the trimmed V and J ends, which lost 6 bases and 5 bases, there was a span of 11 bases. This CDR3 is CASSYRSDQPQHF. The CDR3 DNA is TGTGCCAGCAGCTACAGGAGCGATCAGCCCCAGCATTTT.

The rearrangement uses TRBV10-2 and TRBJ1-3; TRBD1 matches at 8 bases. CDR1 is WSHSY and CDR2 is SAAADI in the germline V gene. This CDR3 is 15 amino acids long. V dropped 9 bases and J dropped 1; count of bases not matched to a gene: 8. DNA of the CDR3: TGCGCCAGTCTTTCAGGACAGGGTTCTGGAAACACCATATATTTT. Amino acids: CASLSGQGSGNTIYF.

As DNA, the CDR3 is TGTGCCAGCAGCTTAAATCCTAGCGGCCTGCGGCAGTACTTC. It yields the protein CASSLNPSGLRQYF. This chain joins TRBV7-2 and TRBJ2-7; 7 nucleotides agree with TRBD2. Looked up from germline, CDR1 is SGHTA and CDR2 is FQGNSA. The CDR3 extends over 14 amino acids. The V and J ends lost 2 bases and 9 bases, in that order; junction bases with no gene match: 10.

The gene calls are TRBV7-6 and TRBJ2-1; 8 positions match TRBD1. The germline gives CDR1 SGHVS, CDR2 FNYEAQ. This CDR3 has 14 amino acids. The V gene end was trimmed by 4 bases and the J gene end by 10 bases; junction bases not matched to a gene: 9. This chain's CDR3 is CASSSFQGASEQFF. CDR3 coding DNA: TGTGCCAGCAGCTCATTCCAGGGGGCGTCCGAGCAGTTCTTC.